This T cell receptor (beta chain) stems from a study of cytomegalovirus exposure and HLA in healthy donors. Study observations and caveats: According to an earlier analysis, most TCR beta V segments yielded productive rearrangements about 90% or about 30% of the time. Researchers reportedly found TCR beta sequences accurately predicted most subjects' HLA-A and HLA-B alleles. A missense variant in DCLRE1C was later tied to TCR beta V- and J-gene trimming.

About this clone: What it binds is not known. The identical CDR3 is also encoded by other nucleotide sequences in the sample.

Use of 60 Vbeta and 13 Jbeta primers characterized the PCR. As processed by the authors: Unique TCR beta chains numbered roughly 84 million in a later analysis, with around 10 million shared. Assay: immunoSEQ multiplex PCR; the TCRdb copy retains only in-frame clones and omits some. Clonal size and the V and J genes are those of that table, whereas D and trimming came from the DNA. Of about 160,000 clones listed, 80% to 90% were seen once; the top ten hold approximately 7%. This CDR3 has 13 amino acids. V was clipped by 2 bases and J by 1 base, with 5 bases between them. CDR1 is MDHEN and CDR2 is SYDVKM in the germline V gene.

The chain has TRBV28 and TRBJ1-1, with D unclear. This clonotype was sampled from a woman aged 30 to 39 in good health and CMV-seropositive. Sequencing was done on a sample of PBMCs. The CDR3 reads CASSLTGNTEAFF. CDR3 coding DNA: TGTGCCAGCAGTTTAACTGGGAACACTGAAGCTTTCTTT.